This TCR beta chain was recovered during a study of CD8 T cells in ankylosing spondylitis. The authors made TCR beta libraries by quantitative 5'-RACE with molecular barcodes. A single record per CDR3 protein comes from TCRdb applying MiXCR to the 5' RACE reads. The sample has some 140,000 distinct CDR3 sequences; about 7% are singletons. The CDR3 is 13 amino acids. CDR1 and CDR2 (germline): KGHDR, SFDVKD. V was shortened by 7 bases and J by 4 bases, with 11 bases between the two germline ends. This clonotype was seen many times. This TCR was recovered from a female donor with ankylosing spondylitis or in good health (not recorded which). Sample: blood, either unsorted or a sorted T cell fraction (not recorded which). V is TRBV24-1 and J is TRBJ2-3; the D is unclear. The CDR3 coding sequence is TGTGCCACCAGCCAAACAGTGGCAGATACGCAGTATTTT. It yields the protein CATSQTVADTQYF.